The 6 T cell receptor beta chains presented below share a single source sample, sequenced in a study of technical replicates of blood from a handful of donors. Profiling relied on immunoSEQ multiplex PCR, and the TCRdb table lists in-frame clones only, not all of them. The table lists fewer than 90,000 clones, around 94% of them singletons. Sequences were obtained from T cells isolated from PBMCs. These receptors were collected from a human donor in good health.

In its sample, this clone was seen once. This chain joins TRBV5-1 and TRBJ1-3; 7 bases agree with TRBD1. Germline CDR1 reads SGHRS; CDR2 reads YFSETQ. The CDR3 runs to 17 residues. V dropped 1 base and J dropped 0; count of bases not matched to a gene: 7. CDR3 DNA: TGCGCCAGCAGCTTGTCAATAGGGGGCTTCTCTGGAAACACCATATATTTT. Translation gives CASSLSIGGFSGNTIYF.

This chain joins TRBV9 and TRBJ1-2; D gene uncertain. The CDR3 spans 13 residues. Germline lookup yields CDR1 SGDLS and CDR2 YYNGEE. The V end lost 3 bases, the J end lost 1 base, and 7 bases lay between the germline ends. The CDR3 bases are TGTGCCAGCAGCGGAGGGTTTAACTATGGCTACACCTTC. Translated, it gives CASSGGFNYGYTF.

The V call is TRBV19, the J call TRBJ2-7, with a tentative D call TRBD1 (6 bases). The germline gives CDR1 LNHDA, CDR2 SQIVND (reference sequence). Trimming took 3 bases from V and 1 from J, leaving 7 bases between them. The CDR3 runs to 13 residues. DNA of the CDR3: TGTGCCAGTAGTATTGGACAGTCCTACGAGCAGTACTTC. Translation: CASSIGQSYEQYF.

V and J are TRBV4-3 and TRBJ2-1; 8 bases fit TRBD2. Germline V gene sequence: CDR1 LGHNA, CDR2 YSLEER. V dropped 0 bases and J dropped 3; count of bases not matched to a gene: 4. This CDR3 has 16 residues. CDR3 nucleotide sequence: TGCGCCAGCAGCCAAGATTTTACTAGCGGCTACAATGAGCAGTTCTTC. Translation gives CASSQDFTSGYNEQFF.

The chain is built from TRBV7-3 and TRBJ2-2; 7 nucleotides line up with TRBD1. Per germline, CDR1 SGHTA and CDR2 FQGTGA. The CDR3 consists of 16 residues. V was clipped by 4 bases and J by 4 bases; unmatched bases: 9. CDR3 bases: TGTGCCAGCAGCTACAATCACAGGGGCGGCACCGGGGAGCTGTTTTTT. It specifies CASSYNHRGGTGELFF.

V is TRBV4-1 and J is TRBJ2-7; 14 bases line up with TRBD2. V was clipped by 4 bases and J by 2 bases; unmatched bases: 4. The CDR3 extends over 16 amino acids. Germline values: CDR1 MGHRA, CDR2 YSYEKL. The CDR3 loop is CASSLLGLAGAYEQYF. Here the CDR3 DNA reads TGCGCCAGCAGCCTACTGGGACTAGCGGGGGCCTACGAGCAGTACTTC.